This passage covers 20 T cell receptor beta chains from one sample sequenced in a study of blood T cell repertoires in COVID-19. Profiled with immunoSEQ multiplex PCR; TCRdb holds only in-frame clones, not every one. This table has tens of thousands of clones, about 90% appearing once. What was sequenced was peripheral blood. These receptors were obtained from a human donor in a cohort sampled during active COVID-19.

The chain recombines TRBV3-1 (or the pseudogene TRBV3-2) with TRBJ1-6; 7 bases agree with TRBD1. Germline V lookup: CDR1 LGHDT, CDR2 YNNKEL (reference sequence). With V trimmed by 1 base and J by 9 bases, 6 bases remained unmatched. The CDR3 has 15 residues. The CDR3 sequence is CASSQAPGQASPLHF. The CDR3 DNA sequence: TGTGCCAGCAGCCAAGCGCCCGGACAGGCTTCACCCCTCCACTTT.

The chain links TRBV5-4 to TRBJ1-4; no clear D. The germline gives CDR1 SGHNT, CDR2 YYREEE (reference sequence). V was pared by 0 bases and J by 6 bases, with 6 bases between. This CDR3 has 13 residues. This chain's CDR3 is CASSLDGYEKLFF. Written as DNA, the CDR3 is TGTGCCAGCAGCTTGGACGGTTATGAAAAACTGTTTTTT.

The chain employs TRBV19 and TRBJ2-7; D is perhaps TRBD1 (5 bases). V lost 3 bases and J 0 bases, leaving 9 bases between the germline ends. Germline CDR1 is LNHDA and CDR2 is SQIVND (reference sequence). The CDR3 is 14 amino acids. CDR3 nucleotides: TGTGCCAGTAGTATCAGGGCGAGCTCCTACGAGCAGTACTTC. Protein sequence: CASSIRASSYEQYF. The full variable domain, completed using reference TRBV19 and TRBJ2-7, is DGGITQSPKYLFRKEGQNVTLSCEQNLNHDAMYWYRQDPGQGLRLIYYSQIVNDFQKGDIAEGYSVSREKKESFPLTVTSAQKNPTAFYLCASSIRASSYEQYFGPGTRLTVT.

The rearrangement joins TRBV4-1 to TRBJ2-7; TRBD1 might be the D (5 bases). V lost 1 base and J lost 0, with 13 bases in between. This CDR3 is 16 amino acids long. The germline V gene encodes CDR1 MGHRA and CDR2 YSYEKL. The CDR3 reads CASSQVRRAGSYEQYF. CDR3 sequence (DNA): TGCGCCAGCAGCCAAGTTCGCAGGGCCGGCTCCTACGAGCAGTACTTC.

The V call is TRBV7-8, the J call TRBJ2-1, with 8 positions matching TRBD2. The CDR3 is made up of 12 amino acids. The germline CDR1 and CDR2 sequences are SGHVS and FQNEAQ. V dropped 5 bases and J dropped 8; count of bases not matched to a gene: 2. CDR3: CASSAGGYEQFF. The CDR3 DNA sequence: TGTGCCAGCAGCGCGGGGGGTTATGAGCAGTTCTTC.

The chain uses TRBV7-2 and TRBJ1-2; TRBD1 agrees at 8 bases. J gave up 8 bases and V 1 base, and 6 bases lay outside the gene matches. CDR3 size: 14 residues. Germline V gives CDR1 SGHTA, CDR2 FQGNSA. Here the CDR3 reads CASSLGPAGGGYTF. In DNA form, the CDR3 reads TGTGCCAGCAGCTTAGGCCCGGCAGGGGGCGGCTACACCTTC.

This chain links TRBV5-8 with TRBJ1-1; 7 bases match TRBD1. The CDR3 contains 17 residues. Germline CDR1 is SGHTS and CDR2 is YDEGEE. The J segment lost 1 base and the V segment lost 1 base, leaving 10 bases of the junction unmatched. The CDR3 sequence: CASSLWGRGSSNTEAFF. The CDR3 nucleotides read TGTGCCAGCAGCTTGTGGGGCAGGGGGTCGTCGAACACTGAAGCTTTCTTT.

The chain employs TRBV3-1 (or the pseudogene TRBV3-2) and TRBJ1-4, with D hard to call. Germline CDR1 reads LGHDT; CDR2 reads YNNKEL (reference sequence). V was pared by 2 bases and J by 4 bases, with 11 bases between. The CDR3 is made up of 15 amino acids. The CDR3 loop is CASSQPRLSNEKLFF. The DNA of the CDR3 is TGTGCCAGCAGCCAACCTCGTTTGAGTAATGAAAAACTGTTTTTT.

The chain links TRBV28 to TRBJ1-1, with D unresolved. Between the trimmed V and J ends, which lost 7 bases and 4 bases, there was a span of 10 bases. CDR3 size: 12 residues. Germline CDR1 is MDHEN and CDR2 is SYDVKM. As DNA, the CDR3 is TGTGCCAGCAAGGTTTGGGCCACTGAAGCTTTCTTT. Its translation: CASKVWATEAFF.

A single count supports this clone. The CDR3 loop reads CASSVATSGTGGDTIYF. DNA of the CDR3: TGTGCCAGCAGCGTAGCTACTTCCGGGACAGGGGGCGACACCATATATTTT. The chain employs TRBV9 and TRBJ1-3; 12 bases agree with TRBD1. This CDR3 region has 17 residues. The junction had 9 bases not matched to a gene; V was cut back by 0 bases and J by 8 bases. Germline V gene data show CDR1 as SGDLS and CDR2 as YYNGEE.

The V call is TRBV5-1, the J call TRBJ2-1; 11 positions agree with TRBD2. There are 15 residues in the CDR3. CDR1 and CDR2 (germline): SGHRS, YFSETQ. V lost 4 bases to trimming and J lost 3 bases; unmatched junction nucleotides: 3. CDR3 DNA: TGCGCCAGCAGCCCGACTAGCGGGGTCTACAATGAGCAGTTCTTC. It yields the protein CASSPTSGVYNEQFF. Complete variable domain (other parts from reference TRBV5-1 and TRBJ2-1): KAGVTQTPRYLIKTRGQQVTLSCSPISGHRSVSWYQQTPGQGLQFLFEYFSETQRNKGNFPGRFSGRQFSNSRSEMNVSTLELGDSALYLCASSPTSGVYNEQFFGPGTRLTVL.

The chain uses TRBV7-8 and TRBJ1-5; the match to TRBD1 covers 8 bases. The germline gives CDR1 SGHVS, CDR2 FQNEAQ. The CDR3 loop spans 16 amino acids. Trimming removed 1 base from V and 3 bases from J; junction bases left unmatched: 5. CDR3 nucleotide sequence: TGTGCCAGCAGCTTAGTAACGACAGGGGTCAATCAGCCCCAGCATTTT. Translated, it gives CASSLVTTGVNQPQHF.

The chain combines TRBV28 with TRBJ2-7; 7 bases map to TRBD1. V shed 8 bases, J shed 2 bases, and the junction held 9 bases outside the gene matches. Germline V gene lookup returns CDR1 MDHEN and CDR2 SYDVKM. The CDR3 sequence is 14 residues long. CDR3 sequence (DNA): TGTGCCAGCGCTCAGGGGGTACCTCCCTACGAGCAGTACTTC. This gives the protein CASAQGVPPYEQYF.

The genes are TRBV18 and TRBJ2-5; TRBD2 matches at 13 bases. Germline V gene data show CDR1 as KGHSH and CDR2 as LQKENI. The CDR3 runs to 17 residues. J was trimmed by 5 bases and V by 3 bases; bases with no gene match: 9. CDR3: CASSPRTSGGHGETQYF. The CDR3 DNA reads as TGTGCCAGCTCACCGCGGACTAGCGGGGGCCACGGGGAGACCCAGTACTTC.

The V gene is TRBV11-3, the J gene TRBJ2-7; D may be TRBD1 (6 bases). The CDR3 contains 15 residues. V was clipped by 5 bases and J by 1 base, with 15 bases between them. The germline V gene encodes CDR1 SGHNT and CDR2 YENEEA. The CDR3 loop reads CASSPGPGQSYEQYF. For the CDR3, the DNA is TGTGCCAGCAGCCCGGGCCCGGGACAATCCTACGAGCAGTACTTC. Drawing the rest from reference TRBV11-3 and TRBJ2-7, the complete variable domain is EAGVVQSPRYKIIEKKQPVAFWCNPISGHNTLYWYLQNLGQGPELLIRYENEEAVDDSQLPKDRFSAERLKGVDSTLKIQPAELGDSAVYLCASSPGPGQSYEQYFGPGTRLTVT.

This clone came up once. CDR3 protein: CAWSGLRNYGYTF. CDR3 DNA sequence: TGTGCCTGGTCGGGACTCCGAAACTATGGCTACACCTTC. The chain uses TRBV30 and TRBJ1-2; perhaps TRBD1 as D (5 bases). Trimming removed 5 bases at V and 2 bases at J, with 12 bases between. The CDR3 has 13 amino acids. Germline values: CDR1 GTSNPN, CDR2 SVGIG (reference sequence).

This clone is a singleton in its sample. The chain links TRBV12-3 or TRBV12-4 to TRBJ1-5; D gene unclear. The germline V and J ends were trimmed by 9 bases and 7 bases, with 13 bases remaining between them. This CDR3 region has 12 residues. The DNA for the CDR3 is TGTGCCAGTTCCTTAGATGCACAGCCCCAGCATTTT. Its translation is CASSLDAQPQHF.

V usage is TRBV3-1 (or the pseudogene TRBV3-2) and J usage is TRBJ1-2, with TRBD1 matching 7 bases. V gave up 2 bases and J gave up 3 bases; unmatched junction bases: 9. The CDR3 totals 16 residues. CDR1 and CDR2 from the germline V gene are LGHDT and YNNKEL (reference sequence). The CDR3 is CASSQPTGSPYYGYTF. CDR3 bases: TGTGCCAGCAGCCAACCGACAGGGTCTCCCTACTATGGCTACACCTTC.

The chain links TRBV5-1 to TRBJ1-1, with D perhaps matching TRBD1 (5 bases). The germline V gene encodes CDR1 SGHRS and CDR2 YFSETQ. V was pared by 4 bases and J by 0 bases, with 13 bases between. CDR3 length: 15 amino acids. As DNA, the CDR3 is TGCGCCAGCAGCCAGTGGACGGGGGTGAACACTGAAGCTTTCTTT. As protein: CASSQWTGVNTEAFF.

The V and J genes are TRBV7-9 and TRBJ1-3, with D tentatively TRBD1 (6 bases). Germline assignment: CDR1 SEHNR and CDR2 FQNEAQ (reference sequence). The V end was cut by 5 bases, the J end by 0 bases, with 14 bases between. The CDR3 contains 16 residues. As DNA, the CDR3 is TGTGCCAGCAGCCTACGACAGGTCAACTCTGGAAACACCATATATTTT. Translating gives CASSLRQVNSGNTIYF.